This is a list of T cell receptor beta chains from one sample in a study of cytomegalovirus exposure and HLA in healthy donors. Repertoires were generated with immunoSEQ multiplex PCR, while TCRdb's copy carries only in-frame clones and drops some. The sample lists over 80,000 clones; almost 80% were seen once. Sequencing input: PBMCs. Receptor source: a female donor in good health and CMV-seronegative. The CDR3 runs from the conserved cysteine through the conserved F or W. The D gene is left open where the match is weak. Some rows have no size entry. The others give once, few or many, or a class for an expanded clone.

>TRBD1|TRBJ2-3|-|TRBV6-6
CASSLMDRSQDTQYF
TGTGCCAGCAGCCTGATGGACAGGTCACAAGATACGCAGTATTTT
>TRBD1|TRBJ2-3|-|TRBV5-1
CASSLGTGHTDTQYF
TGCGCCAGCAGCTTGGGGACAGGGCACACAGATACGCAGTATTTT
>-|TRBJ1-4|-|TRBV9
CASSVAGTNEKLFF
TGTGCCAGCAGCGTGGCGGGTACTAATGAAAAACTGTTTTTT
>TRBD1|TRBJ1-2|few|TRBV28
CASSPGQGGIYGYTF
TGTGCCAGCAGCCCCGGGCAGGGGGGCATCTATGGCTACACCTTC
>TRBD1|TRBJ2-7|-|TRBV2
CASRASGTAYEQYF
TGTGCCAGCAGGGCCTCCGGGACAGCCTACGAGCAGTACTTC
>TRBD1|TRBJ1-1|-|TRBV5-5
CASSARQGWTEAFF
TGTGCCAGCAGCGCCCGACAGGGGTGGACTGAAGCTTTCTTT
>TRBD1|TRBJ1-5|few|TRBV5-3
CARSFAGGDHPQHF
TGTGCCAGAAGCTTTGCAGGGGGCGACCACCCCCAGCATTTT
>-|TRBJ1-1|-|TRBV27
CASSAYGLNTEAFF
TGTGCCAGCAGTGCGTACGGTTTGAACACTGAAGCTTTCTTT
>TRBD2|TRBJ2-2|-|TRBV30
CAGLAGGLTGELFF
TGTGCCGGGCTAGCGGGGGGGCTAACCGGGGAGCTGTTTTTT
>TRBD1|TRBJ1-2|-|TRBV5-1
CASSAGETGPKRF
TGCGCCAGCAGCGCCGGAGAGACAGGGCCTAAGAGATTC
>-|TRBJ2-7|-|TRBV19
CASSFQGGSGEQYF
TGTGCCAGTAGTTTCCAGGGTGGGTCTGGCGAGCAGTACTTC
>-|TRBJ2-5|-|TRBV18
CASSPRRGPETQYF
TGTGCCAGCTCACCACGAAGGGGTCCGGAGACCCAGTACTTC
>TRBD2|TRBJ2-2|many|TRBV4-1
CASSQGLAGVGELFF
TGCGCCAGCAGCCAAGGACTAGCGGGAGTCGGGGAGCTGTTTTTT
>-|TRBJ1-5|-|TRBV19
CASSIGGRPGNQPQHF
TGTGCCAGTAGTATAGGAGGTAGGCCAGGCAATCAGCCCCAGCATTTT
>TRBD1|TRBJ2-7|-|TRBV28
CASSLSGTGPYEQYF
TGTGCCAGCAGTTTATCCGGGACAGGCCCCTACGAGCAGTACTTC
>-|TRBJ2-1|once|TRBV5-1
CASSFESERGEQFF
TGCGCCAGCAGCTTCGAATCCGAGCGTGGTGAGCAGTTCTTC
>TRBD1|TRBJ1-2|once|TRBV5-5
CASSRFPGTGPYGYTF
TGTGCCAGCAGCCGTTTCCCCGGGACAGGGCCCTATGGCTACACCTTC
>TRBD1|TRBJ2-7|-|TRBV28
CASSFLSPGQGHEQYF
TGTGCCAGCAGTTTCCTTAGCCCGGGACAGGGGCACGAGCAGTACTTC
>-|TRBJ2-7|-|TRBV5-1
CASSLGGAWGEQYF
TGCGCCAGCAGCTTGGGGGGCGCCTGGGGCGAGCAGTACTTC
>-|TRBJ2-7|few|TRBV4-2
CASSHPWGEGSYEQYF
TGTGCCAGCAGCCACCCATGGGGAGAAGGGTCCTACGAGCAGTACTTC
>-|TRBJ1-1|-|TRBV6-5
CASSKGLNTEAFF
TGTGCCAGCAGCAAGGGGCTGAACACTGAAGCTTTCTTT
>-|TRBJ2-1|-|TRBV5-1
CASSSTDYDEQFF
TGCGCCAGCAGCTCTACAGACTACGATGAGCAGTTCTTC
>TRBD2|TRBJ2-3|few|TRBV2
CASAEDGGASTDTQYF
TGTGCCAGCGCCGAAGACGGGGGGGCTAGCACAGATACGCAGTATTTT
>-|TRBJ2-7|-|TRBV6-5
CASSYWWGANEQYF
TGTGCCAGCAGTTATTGGTGGGGAGCTAACGAGCAGTACTTC
>-|TRBJ2-1|few|TRBV7-9
CASSSDGDEQFF
TGTGCCAGCAGCTCGGACGGGGATGAGCAGTTCTTC
>-|TRBJ2-7|-|TRBV20-1
CSAGGLEQYF
TGCAGTGCTGGAGGGCTCGAGCAGTACTTC
>TRBD2|TRBJ2-2|few|TRBV6-1
CASSEGKLAGRRELFF
TGTGCCAGCAGTGAAGGGAAACTAGCGGGAAGAAGGGAGCTGTTTTTT
>-|TRBJ1-1|few|TRBV11-2
CASSHPEGRAEAFF
TGTGCCAGCAGCCACCCAGAAGGGAGGGCTGAAGCTTTCTTT
>-|TRBJ1-2|few|TRBV6-1
CASSGLGTSLSAYGYTF
TGTGCCAGCAGTGGATTAGGGACAAGTCTAAGCGCCTATGGCTACACCTTC
>-|TRBJ1-2|-|TRBV6-5
CASSNASPYGYTF
TGTGCCAGCAGTAACGCGTCCCCCTATGGCTACACCTTC
>-|TRBJ1-4|-|TRBV7-9
CASSLSSRESEKLFF
TGTGCCAGCAGCTTAAGTAGCAGGGAAAGTGAAAAACTGTTTTTT
>TRBD2|TRBJ2-1|-|TRBV19
CASRPASGAPNEQFF
TGTGCCAGTAGGCCGGCTAGCGGGGCCCCCAATGAGCAGTTCTTC
>TRBD1|TRBJ2-5|-|TRBV5-1
CASSLVGTGTQETQYF
TGCGCCAGCAGCTTGGTAGGGACAGGTACCCAAGAGACCCAGTACTTC
>TRBD1|TRBJ1-1|-|TRBV2
CASHRGRTEAFF
TGTGCCAGCCACAGGGGGAGGACTGAAGCTTTCTTT
>-|TRBJ2-1|-|TRBV27
CASHRAHEQFF
TGTGCCAGTCACAGGGCCCATGAGCAGTTCTTC
>TRBD2|TRBJ2-1|-|TRBV11-2
CASSSGTSGELRQFF
TGTGCCAGCAGCTCCGGGACTAGCGGGGAGTTGAGGCAGTTCTTC
>TRBD1|TRBJ1-1|-|TRBV28
CASSSGTGNTEAFF
TGTGCCAGCAGTTCCGGGACAGGGAACACTGAAGCTTTCTTT
>-|TRBJ2-4|-|TRBV28
CASSPVDSLAKNIQYF
TGTGCCAGCAGTCCAGTGGACTCTCTAGCCAAAAACATTCAGTACTTC
>-|TRBJ2-1|few|TRBV6-6
CASSYPQRVSYNEQFF
TGTGCCAGCAGTTACCCCCAGCGGGTGTCCTACAATGAGCAGTTCTTC
>-|TRBJ2-1|-|TRBV19
CASSRRGLDSYNEQFF
TGTGCCAGTAGTCGGAGGGGATTGGATTCCTACAATGAGCAGTTCTTC
>-|TRBJ1-6|-|TRBV5-6
CASSLGPHGDNSPLHF
TGTGCCAGCAGCTTGGGGCCCCACGGGGATAATTCACCCCTCCACTTT
>-|TRBJ1-2|-|TRBV6-6
CASTKQGTDYGYTF
TGTGCCAGCACCAAACAGGGCACTGACTATGGCTACACCTTC